The entry below describes one TCR beta chain. This sample was included in a study of blood T cell repertoires in COVID-19. As for the study in general: Acute and convalescent COVID-19 specimens originated in the United States, Italy and Spain. PBMCs, B-cell-depleted T cells, or T cells were the source of the cDNA or gDNA that made up the material.

CDR3 size: 16 residues. Germline CDR1 SGHTA, CDR2 FQGTGA. J gave up 2 bases and V 0 bases, and 5 bases lay outside the gene matches. Per the authors' pipeline: Researchers report that nucleated cell counts were estimated from reference gene primer amplification. Some clones are missing from TCRdb's copy, which holds only in-frame ones; the method was immunoSEQ multiplex PCR. V, J and clone size derive from that table, while D and trimming were established from the DNA sequence. Counted here are 5,500 to 7,500 clones, roughly 86% occurring once; the ten biggest clones make up 22%. The sample was peripheral blood. The chain combines TRBV7-3 with TRBJ2-3; 7 bases align to TRBD1. The origin of this receptor is a human donor in a cohort sampled during active COVID-19. CDR3 residues: CASSLTRDRLTDTQYF. The CDR3 DNA is TGTGCCAGCAGCTTAACCCGGGACAGACTCACAGATACGCAGTATTTT.